The TCR beta chain under discussion was sequenced for a study of T cell repertoires in cytomegalovirus infection. The wider study: Alongside well-studied HLA-B-restricted CMV epitopes, recently identified HLA-C-restricted CMV epitopes were also used. From public TCR beta signatures came an indication of both CMV infection and matching HLA type.

TCRdb called the reads again in MiXCR, with one record for every CDR3 protein. The data show about 160,000 distinct CDR3 sequences, with about a fifth seen just once and under 30% held by the top ten. Findings of the study overall: Identification of carriers of CMV plus the relevant HLA was performed using cumulative public TCR beta family frequency. Dominating the ex vivo response were TCR beta clonotypes that were CMV-specific and HLA-C-restricted.

The CDR3 spans 13 residues. Per the germline V gene, CDR1 is SGHVS and CDR2 is FNYEAQ. V gave up 5 bases and J gave up 2 bases, with 6 bases separating them. With respect to this clonotype: The antigen remains unidentified.

V is TRBV7-6 and J is TRBJ2-2; D gene unclear. The clonotype was recovered from a human donor in good health (CMV status not recorded). Some clones in this sample may be carry-over from other donors' samples. The input for sequencing was CD8+ T cells from cultured PBMCs, taken from culture after CMV antigen stimulation. The CDR3: CASSRRNTGELFF. The CDR3 nucleotides are TGTGCCAGCAGCCGTAGAAACACCGGGGAGCTGTTTTTT. The whole variable domain, filled in from reference TRBV7-6 and TRBJ2-2, reads GAGVSQSPRYKVTKRGQDVALRCDPISGHVSLYWYRQALGQGPEFLTYFNYEAQQDKSGLPNDRFSAERPEGSISTLTIQRTEQRDSAMYRCASSRRNTGELFFGEGSRLTVL.